This is a list of T cell receptor beta chains from one sample in a study of shared clonotypes between healthy human individuals. Using immunoSEQ multiplex PCR, the repertoire was profiled, and TCRdb retains in-frame clones only, with some absent. The sample lists roughly 700,000 clones, under 80% seen once, with 1.5% to 2% in the top ten. The specimen was memory CD4+ T cells sorted from blood. The receptor source for this set is a woman in her thirties in good health. The CDR3 runs from the conserved cysteine through the conserved F or W. Each record gives: CDR3 DNA, CDR3 protein, clone size, D gene, V gene, J gene. A D gene is named only where the DNA matches it firmly. Clone size, where shown, is once, few, many, or a class for clones that have expanded.

TGTGCCAGCAGTACCGATACTAGCGTTGGGGGCTACACCTTC	CASSTDTSVGGYTF	NA	NA	TRBV6-1	TRBJ1-2
TGTGCCAGTAGTATAAGGTGGCGCGGTAATTCACCCCTCCACTTT	CASSIRWRGNSPLHF	few	NA	TRBV19	TRBJ1-6
TGTGCCAGTAGTATCCCGAGGGAAGGGTCGGGCAATCAGCCCCAGCATTTT	CASSIPREGSGNQPQHF	NA	NA	TRBV19	TRBJ1-5
TGCGCCAGCAGCTTGCTTTCAGGGGTGGACGAGACCCAGTACTTC	CASSLLSGVDETQYF	NA	NA	TRBV5-1	TRBJ2-5
TGTGCCAGCAGCCAGAGACAGGGTTCCTACGAGCAGTACTTC	CASSQRQGSYEQYF	NA	TRBD1	TRBV11-3	TRBJ2-7
TGTGCCAGCAGAGCGCGGACAGGGTTCTACAATGAGCAGTTCTTC	CASRARTGFYNEQFF	NA	TRBD1	TRBV25-1	TRBJ2-1
TGTGCCAGCAGTTTCGAGTACGAGCAGTACTTC	CASSFEYEQYF	few	NA	TRBV28	TRBJ2-7
TGTGCCAGCAGAAAAGAGGCCGTGAACACTGAAGCTTTCTTT	CASRKEAVNTEAFF	NA	NA	TRBV6-1	TRBJ1-1
TGTGCCAGCTCACCACCGCTCGGTCGGGAGATGTCTGGGGCCAACGTCCTGACTTTC	CASSPPLGREMSGANVLTF	NA	NA	TRBV18	TRBJ2-6
TGTGCCAGCAGCGTAGGACTGCCGTCGGATACGCAGTATTTT	CASSVGLPSDTQYF	NA	NA	TRBV9	TRBJ2-3
TGTGCAAGTCGCTTAGTGGGTGGTTGCCGACAGGGGAGCGAGGGTGGCATATATTTT	CASRLVGGCRQGSEGGIYF	NA	NA	TRBV12-2	TRBJ1-3
TGCGCCAGCAGCCAACGCGGACAGGGGGCCGGCGAGACCCAGTACTTC	CASSQRGQGAGETQYF	few	TRBD1	TRBV5-1	TRBJ2-5
TGTGCCAGCAGCCCGGGGATCGGCGAAAAACTGTTTTTT	CASSPGIGEKLFF	NA	NA	TRBV28	TRBJ1-4